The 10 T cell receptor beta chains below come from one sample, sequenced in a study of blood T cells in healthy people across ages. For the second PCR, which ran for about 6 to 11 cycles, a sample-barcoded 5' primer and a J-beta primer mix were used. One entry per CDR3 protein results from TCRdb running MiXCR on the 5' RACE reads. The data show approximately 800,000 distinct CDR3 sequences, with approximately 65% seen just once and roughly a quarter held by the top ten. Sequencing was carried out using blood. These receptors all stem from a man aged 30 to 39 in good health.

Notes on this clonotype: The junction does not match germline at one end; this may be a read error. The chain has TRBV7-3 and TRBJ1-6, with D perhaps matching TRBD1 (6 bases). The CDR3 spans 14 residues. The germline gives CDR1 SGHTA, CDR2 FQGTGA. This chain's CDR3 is CASSPTGGNSPPHF. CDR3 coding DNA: TGTGCCAGCAGCCCGACGGGGGGCAATTCACCCCCCCACTTT.

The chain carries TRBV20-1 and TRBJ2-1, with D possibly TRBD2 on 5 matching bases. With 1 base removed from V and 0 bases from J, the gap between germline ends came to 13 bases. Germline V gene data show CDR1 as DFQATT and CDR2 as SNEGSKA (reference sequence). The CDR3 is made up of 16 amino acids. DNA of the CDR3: TGCAGTGCTAGAGTCTTTGGCGGAGGCTCCTACAATGAGCAGTTCTTC. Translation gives CSARVFGGGSYNEQFF.

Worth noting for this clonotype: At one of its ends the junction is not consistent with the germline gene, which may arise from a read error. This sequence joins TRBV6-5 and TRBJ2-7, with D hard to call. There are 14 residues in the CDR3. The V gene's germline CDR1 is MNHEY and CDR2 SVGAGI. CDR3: CASSYSGPSYEQYF. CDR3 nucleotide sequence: TGCGCCAGCAGTTACTCCGGACCCTCCTACGAGCAGTACTTC.

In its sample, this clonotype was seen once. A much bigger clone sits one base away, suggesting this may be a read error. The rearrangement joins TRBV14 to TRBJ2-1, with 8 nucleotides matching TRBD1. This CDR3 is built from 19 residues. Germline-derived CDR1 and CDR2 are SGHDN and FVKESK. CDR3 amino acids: CASSPAIGQGAEYYKEQFF. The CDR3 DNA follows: TGTGCCAGCAGCCCTGCAATAGGGCAGGGGGCTGAGTATTACAAGGAGCAGTTCTTC.

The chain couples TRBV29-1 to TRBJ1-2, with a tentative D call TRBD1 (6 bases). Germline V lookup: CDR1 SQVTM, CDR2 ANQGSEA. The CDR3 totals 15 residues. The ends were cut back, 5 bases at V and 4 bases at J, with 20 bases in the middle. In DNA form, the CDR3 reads TGCAGCGTTACCTCCTCGTTGAGGGGGAGCTATGGCTACACCTTC. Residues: CSVTSSLRGSYGYTF.

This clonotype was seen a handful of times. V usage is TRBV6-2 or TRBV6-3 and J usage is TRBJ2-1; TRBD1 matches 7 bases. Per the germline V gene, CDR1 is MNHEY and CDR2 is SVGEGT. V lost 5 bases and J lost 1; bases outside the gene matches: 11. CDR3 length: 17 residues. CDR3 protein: CASSPARQGWSYNEQFF. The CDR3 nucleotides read TGTGCCAGCAGTCCTGCCAGACAGGGATGGTCCTACAATGAGCAGTTCTTC.

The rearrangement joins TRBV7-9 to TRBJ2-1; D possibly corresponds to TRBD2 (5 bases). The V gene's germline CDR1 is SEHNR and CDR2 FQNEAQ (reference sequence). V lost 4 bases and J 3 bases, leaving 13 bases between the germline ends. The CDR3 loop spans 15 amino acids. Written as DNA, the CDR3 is TGTGCCAGCAGCTATGGCGGGCGGCTCTACAATGAGCAGTTCTTC. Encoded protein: CASSYGGRLYNEQFF.

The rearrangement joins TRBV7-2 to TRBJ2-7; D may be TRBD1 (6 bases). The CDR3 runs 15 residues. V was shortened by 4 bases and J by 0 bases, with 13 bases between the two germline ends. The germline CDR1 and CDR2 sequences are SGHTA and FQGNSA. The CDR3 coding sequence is TGTGCCAGCAGCTCACCTCAGGGGAGCTCCTACGAGCAGTACTTC. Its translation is CASSSPQGSSYEQYF.

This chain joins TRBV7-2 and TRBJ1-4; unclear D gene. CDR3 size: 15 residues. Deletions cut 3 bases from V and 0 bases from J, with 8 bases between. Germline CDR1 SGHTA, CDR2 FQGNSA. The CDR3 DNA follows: TGTGCCAGCAGCTTCGACGGGTCAACTAATGAAAAACTGTTTTTT. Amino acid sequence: CASSFDGSTNEKLFF. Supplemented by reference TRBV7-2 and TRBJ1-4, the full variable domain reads GAGVSQSPSNKVTEKGKDVELRCDPISGHTALYWYRQSLGQGLEFLIYFQGNSAPDKSGLPSDRFSAERTGGSVSTLTIQRTQQEDSAVYLCASSFDGSTNEKLFFGSGTQLSVL.

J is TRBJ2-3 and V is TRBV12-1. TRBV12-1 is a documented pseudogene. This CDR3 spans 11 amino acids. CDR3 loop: CASSLDPAQYF. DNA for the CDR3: TGTGCCAGCAGCCTCGACCCCGCGCAGTATTTT.